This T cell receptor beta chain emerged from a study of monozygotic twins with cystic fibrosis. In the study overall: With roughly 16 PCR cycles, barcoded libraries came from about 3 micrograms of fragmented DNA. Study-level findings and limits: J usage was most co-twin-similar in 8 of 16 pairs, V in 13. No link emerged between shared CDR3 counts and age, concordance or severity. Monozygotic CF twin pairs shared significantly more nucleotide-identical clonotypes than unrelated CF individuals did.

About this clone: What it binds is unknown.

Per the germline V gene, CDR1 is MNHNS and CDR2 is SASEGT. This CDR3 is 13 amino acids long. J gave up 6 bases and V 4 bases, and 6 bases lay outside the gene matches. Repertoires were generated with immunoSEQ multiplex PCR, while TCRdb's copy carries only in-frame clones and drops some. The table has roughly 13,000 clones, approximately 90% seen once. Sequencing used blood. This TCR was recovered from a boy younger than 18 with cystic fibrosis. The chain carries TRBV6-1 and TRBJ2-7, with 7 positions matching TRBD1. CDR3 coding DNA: TGTGCCAGCAGTGTGACAGGGCAGTCCGAGCAGTACTTC. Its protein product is CASSVTGQSEQYF.